This paragraph reports one TCR beta chain. The data stem from a study of cytomegalovirus exposure and HLA in healthy donors. Germline CDR1 reads MNHEY; CDR2 reads SVGAGI. The ends lost 6 bases at V and 5 bases at J; junction bases unmatched: 6. This CDR3 is 13 amino acids long. Libraries were prepared by immunoSEQ multiplex PCR; TCRdb keeps only in-frame clonotypes and omits some of them. This sample has roughly 80,000 clones, with over 85% found just once. The specimen sequenced was PBMCs. The gene calls are TRBV6-5 and TRBJ2-5, with 7 bases identical to TRBD1. This sequence was found in a woman in her late teens or twenties in good health and CMV-seronegative. CDR3 nucleotides: TGTGCCAGCAGCAAAGACAGGGTTGAGACCCAGTACTTC. This encodes CASSKDRVETQYF.